One and the same sample provided the 27 T cell receptor beta chains below, sequenced in a study of T cells after yellow fever vaccination. TCRdb called the 5' RACE reads again in MiXCR, with one record for every CDR3 protein. The repertoire holds some 250,000 distinct CDR3 sequences, with 6% to 7.5% as singletons. The input for sequencing was CD4+ T cells sorted from PBMCs, taken 15 days after the yellow fever booster vaccination. The receptors derive from a man younger than 45 who received the YFV17D yellow fever vaccine.

The rearrangement joins TRBV6-6 to TRBJ2-5, with D maybe TRBD2 (5 bases). Trimming removed 6 bases at V and 2 bases at J, with 10 bases between. The CDR3 sequence is 13 residues long. Germline lookup yields CDR1 MNHNY and CDR2 SVGAGI (reference sequence). The CDR3 DNA is TGTGCCAGCAGATTGTCGGGACAAGAGACCCAGTACTTC. Its protein product is CASRLSGQETQYF.

Many counts were recorded for this clonotype. The chain has TRBV12-3 or TRBV12-4 and TRBJ2-1; D may be TRBD1 (6 bases). Deletions cut 6 bases from V and 6 bases from J, with 21 bases between. CDR3 length equals 16 residues. The CDR3 region is CASRPGGSEQGNEQFF. DNA of the CDR3: TGTGCCAGCAGACCTGGGGGATCTGAACAGGGCAATGAGCAGTTCTTC.

This clonotype was counted a few times. The chain uses TRBV7-2 and TRBJ2-2; D is unresolved. Germline assignment: CDR1 SGHTA and CDR2 FQGNSA. The CDR3 has 15 amino acids. V was pared by 0 bases and J by 0 bases, with 5 bases between. CDR3 coding DNA: TGTGCCAGCAGCTTAGCGCTCACGAACACCGGGGAGCTGTTTTTT. Protein product: CASSLALTNTGELFF.

This chain connects TRBV7-2 to TRBJ1-2, with 7 nucleotides matching TRBD1. The CDR3 is made up of 14 amino acids. Germline CDR1 SGHTA, CDR2 FQGNSA. The V and J ends lost 4 bases and 2 bases, in that order; junction bases with no gene match: 4. CDR3 sequence: CASSSRDSNYGYTF. The CDR3 DNA sequence: TGTGCCAGCAGCTCCCGGGACAGCAACTATGGCTACACCTTC.

The rearrangement joins TRBV3-1 to TRBJ2-1; 14 bases are shared with TRBD2. The CDR3 runs to 16 residues. J lost 8 bases, V lost 3 bases, and 6 bases had no gene match. The germline V gene has CDR1 LGHDT and CDR2 YNNKEL (reference sequence). The chain's CDR3 is CASSHTGTSGSYEQFF. The CDR3 nucleotides are TGTGCCAGCAGCCACACCGGGACTAGCGGGAGTTATGAGCAGTTCTTC.

This clonotype was seen ten or more times. The chain combines TRBV28 with TRBJ2-7; unclear D gene. The CDR3 length is 11 residues. Germline-derived CDR1 and CDR2 are MDHEN and SYDVKM. V was cut by 3 bases and J by 6 bases, with 6 bases left in between. The CDR3 spells CASSFRIEQYF. Written as DNA, the CDR3 is TGTGCCAGCAGTTTTCGAATCGAGCAGTACTTC.

This clonotype was counted a few times. The chain joins TRBV29-1 to TRBJ1-2; a possible D gene is TRBD1 (6 bases). Trimming removed 2 bases at V and 4 bases at J, with 17 bases between. There are 15 residues in the CDR3. Germline CDR1 is SQVTM and CDR2 is ANQGSEA. The CDR3 DNA follows: TGCAGCGTTGAACGGGCCCGGGGGGCGGGCTATGGCTACACCTTC. This gives the protein CSVERARGAGYGYTF.

This clonotype was counted ten times or more. The rearrangement links TRBV6-1 to TRBJ2-7, with 9 bases aligning to TRBD1. Unmatched junction bases numbered 8, after V lost 6 bases and J lost 2 bases. The CDR3 loop spans 15 amino acids. Germline CDR1 MNHNS, CDR2 SASEGT. CDR3 region: CASRATGTGTYEQYF. The CDR3 bases are TGTGCCAGCAGAGCGACCGGGACAGGGACCTACGAGCAGTACTTC.

This clonotype was seen at least ten times. The chain couples TRBV19 to TRBJ2-2; D is unclear. V dropped 4 bases and J dropped 2 bases, with 8 bases sitting between them. The CDR3 is 14 amino acids. Looked up from germline, CDR1 is LNHDA and CDR2 is SQIVND (reference sequence). The CDR3 region has the DNA TGTGCCAGTAGTACTAAGGGAAACACCGGGGAGCTGTTTTTT. Translation: CASSTKGNTGELFF.

This clonotype was counted at least ten times. The genes are TRBV4-2 and TRBJ2-7; 8 bases are shared with TRBD1. Per germline, CDR1 LGHNA and CDR2 YNFKEQ. J gave up 2 bases and V 3 bases, and 3 bases lay outside the gene matches. This CDR3 has 14 amino acids. This CDR3 is CASSQATGAYEQYF. CDR3 nucleotide sequence: TGTGCCAGCAGCCAGGCGACAGGGGCCTACGAGCAGTACTTC.

This clonotype has a count of ten or more. The rearrangement joins TRBV30 to TRBJ2-4; D is unresolved. Per the germline V gene, CDR1 is GTSNPN and CDR2 is SVGIG (reference sequence). There are 11 residues in the CDR3. V was pared by 5 bases and J by 5 bases, with 7 bases between. Written as DNA, the CDR3 is TGTGCCTGGGCTGGGGAAAACATTCAGTACTTC. Translation: CAWAGENIQYF.

The table lists this clonotype with a few counts. Mismatch with germline at one junction end may stem from a read error. The rearrangement links TRBV20-1 to TRBJ2-2, with D tentatively TRBD1 (6 bases). From germline, CDR1 is DFQATT and CDR2 SNEGSKA (reference sequence). The CDR3 runs to 21 residues. CDR3 loop: CCAREGVGTSRRSGPTGELFF. CDR3 sequence (DNA): TGCTGTGCTAGAGAGGGGGTGGGGACAAGTCGACGAAGTGGGCCCACCGGGGAGCTGTTTTTT.

The chain joins TRBV5-1 to TRBJ1-3; D possibly corresponds to TRBD1 (5 bases). The CDR3 has 16 amino acids. V dropped 0 bases and J dropped 0 bases, with 10 bases sitting between them. Germline CDR1 reads SGHRS; CDR2 reads YFSETQ. DNA for the CDR3: TGCGCCAGCAGCTTGGGTGACAGCTACTCTGGAAACACCATATATTTT. It translates to CASSLGDSYSGNTIYF.

This clonotype has a handful of counts. The V and J genes are TRBV2 and TRBJ2-1; 8 bases are shared with TRBD2. The CDR3 runs 19 residues. The J segment lost 4 bases and the V segment lost 3 bases, leaving 17 bases of the junction unmatched. Per germline, CDR1 SNHLY and CDR2 FYNNEI. The CDR3 nucleotides are TGTGCCAGCAGTGAGAGCGGGAGACCCCCCTTCACCATATACAATGAGCAGTTCTTC. Translation: CASSESGRPPFTIYNEQFF.

The chain has TRBV12-3 or TRBV12-4 and TRBJ2-1; 15 bases line up with TRBD2. Trimming at V came to 5 bases and at J to 0 bases, leaving 8 bases not matched to a gene. This CDR3 is 19 amino acids long. The CDR3 nucleotides are TGTGCCAGCAGTGCTCCACCGGGACTAGCGGGAGGCTCCTACAATGAGCAGTTCTTC. Amino acid sequence: CASSAPPGLAGGSYNEQFF.

This clonotype was seen many times. A read error may produce the germline difference seen at one junction end. The rearrangement links TRBV7-7 to TRBJ2-3; D is ambiguous. The CDR3 is made up of 14 amino acids. CDR1 is SSHAT and CDR2 is FNYEAQ in the germline V gene (reference sequence). The CDR3 DNA reads as TGTGCTAGCAGCCCATCCAGGAGCACAGATACGCAGTATTTT. Protein: CASSPSRSTDTQYF.

The J gene is TRBJ2-1, the V gene TRBV30, with D tentatively TRBD1 or TRBD2 (5 bases each). Germline assignment: CDR1 GTSNPN and CDR2 SVGIG (reference sequence). There are 12 residues in the CDR3. V lost 0 bases and J lost 11, with 11 bases in between. CDR3 coding DNA: TGTGCCTGGAGTGTAGAACCGGGACAGCAGTTCTTC. Protein sequence: CAWSVEPGQQFF. Combining the CDR3 with reference TRBV30 and TRBJ2-1 gives the whole variable domain SQTIHQWPATLVQPVGSPLSLECTVEGTSNPNLYWYRQAAGRGLQLLFYSVGIGQISSEVPQNLSASRPQDRQFILSSKKLLLSDSGFYLCAWSVEPGQQFFGPGTRLTVL.

This clonotype was found many times. This chain joins TRBV19 and TRBJ2-2; 8 nucleotides line up with TRBD2. This CDR3 spans 16 amino acids. V dropped 0 bases and J dropped 4; count of bases not matched to a gene: 4. Germline V CDR1 and CDR2: LNHDA, SQIVND (reference sequence). The CDR3 loop reads CASSIEFLAGTGELFF. The CDR3 region has the DNA TGTGCCAGTAGTATAGAGTTTCTAGCGGGCACCGGGGAGCTGTTTTTT.

This clonotype was observed many times. This chain uses TRBV28 with TRBJ2-5; D unclear. Deletions cut 3 bases from V and 4 bases from J, with 12 bases between. From germline, CDR1 is MDHEN and CDR2 SYDVKM. The CDR3 has 14 amino acids. As DNA, the CDR3 is TGTGCCAGCAGTTTTTCGCGTTTCCGAGAGACCCAGTACTTC. It translates to CASSFSRFRETQYF.

V and J are TRBV18 and TRBJ2-1; TRBD2 matches 7 bases. Germline lookup yields CDR1 KGHSH and CDR2 LQKENI. V was pared by 1 base and J by 4 bases, with 4 bases of the junction left unmatched. The CDR3 is made up of 15 amino acids. CDR3 in amino acids: CASSPLLAVYNEQFF. The DNA of the CDR3 is TGTGCCAGCTCACCACTTCTAGCGGTTTACAATGAGCAGTTCTTC.

The genes are TRBV5-1 and TRBJ1-4, with TRBD1 matching 7 bases. The CDR3 has 15 amino acids. Germline V gene sequence: CDR1 SGHRS, CDR2 YFSETQ. The junction had 3 bases not matched to a gene; V was cut back by 0 bases and J by 4 bases. The CDR3 protein is CASSLGGTDNEKLFF. The CDR3 coding sequence is TGCGCCAGCAGCTTGGGTGGGACAGATAATGAAAAACTGTTTTTT.

This clonotype was seen a handful of times. The CDR3 nucleotides read TGTGCCAGCAGTAAACGACAGGGGAACGAGCAGTACTTC. Amino acids: CASSKRQGNEQYF. The chain carries TRBV6-1 and TRBJ2-7; 8 positions match TRBD1. CDR3 length equals 13 residues. The junction had 5 bases not matched to a gene; V was cut back by 5 bases and J by 5 bases. From germline, CDR1 is MNHNS and CDR2 SASEGT.

This clonotype was recorded a few times. V gene TRBV25-1 combines with J gene TRBJ2-7; D is ambiguous. The CDR3 is 14 residues long. V was clipped by 1 base and J by 2 bases, with 9 bases between them. The germline CDR1 and CDR2 sequences are MGHDK and SYGVNS. This CDR3 is CASSESSIAYEQYF. CDR3 nucleotides: TGTGCCAGCAGTGAATCTAGTATCGCCTACGAGCAGTACTTC.

This chain uses TRBV20-1 with TRBJ2-7; D gene uncertain. CDR3 size: 11 residues. Trimming took 4 bases from V and 3 from J, leaving 7 bases between them. Germline CDR1 is DFQATT and CDR2 is SNEGSKA (reference sequence). The CDR3 coding sequence is TGCAGTGCTATGACTGACTACGAGCAGTACTTC. As protein: CSAMTDYEQYF.

This clonotype was recorded at least ten times. The chain is built from TRBV6-5 and TRBJ1-5; D perhaps matches TRBD1 (5 bases). The CDR3 totals 15 residues. V was cut by 2 bases and J by 6 bases, with 14 bases left in between. CDR1 and CDR2 (germline): MNHEY, SVGAGI. The CDR3 DNA sequence: TGTGCCAGCAGTTACGGCGGGCAGGGTGGTCAGCCCCAGCATTTT. Amino acids: CASSYGGQGGQPQHF.

This clonotype came up a few times. This chain links TRBV5-1 with TRBJ2-1; 15 positions match TRBD2. Germline V gene sequence: CDR1 SGHRS, CDR2 YFSETQ. V was pared by 2 bases and J by 9 bases, with 3 bases of the junction left unmatched. This CDR3 contains 15 residues. CDR3 nucleotides: TGCGCCAGCAGCTTACCGGGACTAGCGGGAGGTGAGCAGTTCTTC. Its translation is CASSLPGLAGGEQFF.

This clonotype was seen at least ten times. The gene calls are TRBV7-2 and TRBJ2-1, with unresolved D. V lost 5 bases and J 7 bases, leaving 21 bases between the germline ends. There are 16 residues in the CDR3. The germline V gene encodes CDR1 SGHTA and CDR2 FQGNSA. The CDR3 nucleotides read TGTGCCAGCAGCGCGAGAGGAGTAGGATGGGAAAATGAGCAGTTCTTC. It yields the protein CASSARGVGWENEQFF.